What follows are 16 T cell receptor beta chains derived from one specimen sequenced in a study of T cells in Graves' hyperthyroidism and ophthalmopathy. Regions amplified from RNA transcripts were the TCR beta CDR3 regions. The HTBI primer set served for first-round RT-PCR of the TCR CDR3. From the multiplex PCR reads, TCRdb called clonotypes with MiXCR, one entry per CDR3 protein. The sample lists approximately 640,000 distinct CDR3 sequences, 17% occurring once. Source material: blood. These receptors came from a man between 50 and 59 years old with Graves' hyperthyroidism.

This clonotype was counted only a few times. V and J are TRBV20-1 and TRBJ2-7; 7 nucleotides line up with TRBD1. Trimming cost V 0 bases and J 2 bases; bases outside gene matches: 7. The length of the CDR3 is 15 residues. The germline CDR1 and CDR2 sequences are DFQATT and SNEGSKA (reference sequence). As DNA, the CDR3 is TGCAGTGCTAGAGAACTAGGGGGCGCGCCCTACGAGCAGTACTTC. This translates into CSARELGGAPYEQYF.

Concerning this clonotype itself: This may stem from a read error, because a much larger clone lies one nucleotide away. This likely comes from a read error, as the CDR3 has no conserved phenylalanine or tryptophan at its end. The gene calls are TRBV11-3 and TRBJ2-3; 12 bases align to TRBD2. This CDR3 region has 14 residues. V was clipped by 5 bases and J by 6 bases; unmatched bases: 3. Germline V gene data show CDR1 as SGHNT and CDR2 as YENEEA. The CDR3 DNA follows: TGTGCCAGCAGCCAAGGGACTAGCGGGGATACGCAGTATCTT. It is translated as CASSQGTSGDTQYL.

This clonotype came up many times. The chain links TRBV4-1 to TRBJ2-1, with 15 bases that match TRBD2. J gave up 6 bases and V 4 bases, and 7 bases lay outside the gene matches. From germline, CDR1 is MGHRA and CDR2 YSYEKL. The CDR3 spans 17 residues. CDR3 DNA: TGCGCCAGCAGCCTAGGACTAGCGGGAGGGCCGGGCAATGAGCAGTTCTTC. Translated, it gives CASSLGLAGGPGNEQFF.

This clonotype was detected many times. The rearrangement uses TRBV2 and TRBJ1-1, with a weak D call TRBD1 (6 bases). Trimming removed 4 bases from V and 1 base from J, with 13 bases in between. CDR1 is SNHLY and CDR2 is FYNNEI in the germline V gene. The CDR3 has 15 residues. CDR3 nucleotides: TGTGCCAGCAGTGTATCGGGACACCGGAACACTGAAGCTTTCTTT. The encoded protein is CASSVSGHRNTEAFF.

This clonotype was detected many times. V is TRBV7-8 and J is TRBJ2-7, with 10 positions matching TRBD1. Losses at the gene ends were 2 bases for V and 2 bases for J; bases not matched to a gene: 6. The CDR3 contains 16 residues. Germline loops: CDR1 SGHVS, CDR2 FQNEAQ. CDR3 protein: CASSLSDRGLAYEQYF. As DNA, the CDR3 is TGTGCCAGCAGCTTATCCGACAGGGGGCTTGCCTACGAGCAGTACTTC.

This clonotype was seen many times. V gene TRBV12-3 or TRBV12-4 combines with J gene TRBJ2-7; the D gene could be TRBD1 or TRBD2 (6 bases each). The V gene lost 7 bases and the J gene lost 7 bases, with 17 bases spanning the gap. The CDR3 loop spans 13 amino acids. CDR3 DNA sequence: TGTGCCAGCACATTTCAACAGGGAGGAGAGCAGTACTTC. It specifies CASTFQQGGEQYF.

The chain carries TRBV30 and TRBJ2-1; D may correspond to TRBD1 or TRBD2 (6 bases each). CDR3 length equals 15 residues. The germline V gene encodes CDR1 GTSNPN and CDR2 SVGIG (reference sequence). V was pared by 2 bases and J by 4 bases, with 15 bases between. CDR3 sequence reads: CAWSLGGGAYNEQFF. CDR3 nucleotides: TGTGCCTGGAGTCTGGGGGGCGGAGCGTACAATGAGCAGTTCTTC.

This clonotype was seen ten or more times. V is TRBV28 and J is TRBJ2-7, with 9 bases aligning to TRBD1. The CDR3 is 15 residues long. Germline assignment: CDR1 MDHEN and CDR2 SYDVKM. V shed 6 bases, J shed 4 bases, and the junction held 10 bases outside the gene matches. This CDR3 is CASRAPGQGSYEQYF. The CDR3, as DNA: TGTGCCAGCAGAGCACCGGGACAGGGTTCGTACGAGCAGTACTTC.

The J gene is TRBJ1-1, the V gene TRBV7-9; the match to TRBD1 covers 9 bases. The CDR3 loop spans 14 amino acids. Germline trimming cut 4 bases from V and 4 bases from J; bases unmatched to any gene: 4. Looked up from germline, CDR1 is SEHNR and CDR2 is FQNEAQ (reference sequence). Here the CDR3 reads CASSSGTGFTEAFF. The CDR3 DNA reads TGTGCCAGCAGCTCAGGGACAGGGTTCACTGAAGCTTTCTTT.

This clonotype was seen ten or more times. J is TRBJ2-1 and V is TRBV27; possibly TRBD1 for D (6 bases). Per germline, CDR1 MNHEY and CDR2 SMNVEV (reference sequence). The V and J ends lost 0 bases and 4 bases respectively, with 13 bases between them. The CDR3 loop spans 16 amino acids. The CDR3 loop reads CASSLSGTSPYNEQFF. Written as DNA, the CDR3 is TGTGCCAGCAGTTTATCTGGGACAAGCCCGTACAATGAGCAGTTCTTC.

The sample holds many counts of this clonotype. The CDR3 region is CASSRPGTNTGELFF. In nucleotides, the CDR3 is TGTGCCAGCAGTCGACCCGGGACGAACACCGGGGAGCTGTTTTTT. The chain links TRBV28 to TRBJ2-2, with a weak D call TRBD2 (5 bases). Trimming took off 5 bases at V and 0 bases at J, with 10 bases between the two ends. Germline V gives CDR1 MDHEN, CDR2 SYDVKM. This CDR3 is built from 15 residues.

The V call is TRBV20-1, the J call TRBJ1-2, with no clear D. V lost 6 bases and J 3 bases, leaving 14 bases between the germline ends. CDR1 and CDR2 from the germline V gene are DFQATT and SNEGSKA (reference sequence). The CDR3 is 13 residues long. The CDR3 loop reads CSAVKQTDYGYTF. The CDR3 nucleotides are TGCAGTGCCGTCAAGCAAACGGACTATGGCTACACCTTC.

This clonotype occurred many times. The chain couples TRBV12-3 or TRBV12-4 to TRBJ2-3; 9 nucleotides agree with TRBD2. CDR3 length: 19 residues. Germline trimming cut 4 bases from V and 2 bases from J; bases unmatched to any gene: 16. CDR3 sequence: CASSWTGAGGPSSTDTQYF. Written as DNA, the CDR3 is TGTGCCAGCAGTTGGACTGGAGCGGGAGGCCCCTCTTCCACAGATACGCAGTATTTT.

This clonotype was recorded only once. The CDR3 DNA reads TGTGCCAGCAGTTTATATACAGGGGGCAGGAATGAGCAGTTCTTC. Protein: CASSLYTGGRNEQFF. The rearrangement uses TRBV28 and TRBJ2-1; 9 nucleotides match TRBD1. CDR1 is MDHEN and CDR2 is SYDVKM in the germline V gene. V dropped 1 base and J dropped 7; count of bases not matched to a gene: 5. This CDR3 region has 15 residues.

This chain connects TRBV30 to TRBJ2-7, with TRBD2 matching 16 bases. This CDR3 is built from 15 residues. V dropped 1 base and J dropped 7; count of bases not matched to a gene: 4. CDR1 is GTSNPN and CDR2 is SVGIG in the germline V gene (reference sequence). As DNA, the CDR3 is TGTGCCTGGAGTGCGGGACTAGCGGGAGGGCTTGAGCAGTACTTC. This gives the protein CAWSAGLAGGLEQYF.

The sample holds many counts of this clonotype. This chain connects TRBV28 to TRBJ1-1, with a tentative D call TRBD1 (5 bases). Germline V CDR1 and CDR2: MDHEN, SYDVKM. V gave up 4 bases and J gave up 0 bases, with 18 bases separating them. The CDR3 is 17 amino acids. CDR3 nucleotides: TGTGCCAGCAGTTCTTTATTGGGGGGTATTATGAACACTGAAGCTTTCTTT. This gives the protein CASSSLLGGIMNTEAFF.